Each of the 18 T cell receptor beta chains below was sequenced from the same sample in a study of CD8 T cells in ankylosing spondylitis. Study-wide results and caveats: Within ankylosing spondylitis blood, a TCR beta motif made up of several highly homologous variants appeared to be characteristic.

TCRdb re-derived calls from the 5' RACE reads in MiXCR, one entry per CDR3 protein. The sample includes fewer than 500,000 distinct CDR3 sequences, roughly 25% of them seen just once. Their target antigens are unknown. Specimen: blood, either unsorted or a sorted T cell fraction (not recorded which). The receptor set was obtained from a male donor with ankylosing spondylitis.

This clonotype turned up a few times. This chain connects TRBV6-2 or TRBV6-3 to TRBJ2-1, with 8 positions matching TRBD1. Germline CDR1 is MNHEY and CDR2 is SVGEGT. With 5 bases clipped from V and 4 bases from J, the junction kept 7 bases outside the gene matches. The CDR3 sequence is 15 residues long. CDR3 loop: CASSKLQGVYNEQFF. In DNA form, the CDR3 reads TGTGCCAGCAGTAAGCTACAGGGGGTTTACAATGAGCAGTTCTTC.

This clonotype has a handful of counts. The chain has TRBV7-9 and TRBJ1-1; TRBD1 matches at 8 bases. V was clipped by 5 bases and J by 3 bases; unmatched bases: 5. The CDR3 runs 14 residues. The germline gives CDR1 SEHNR, CDR2 FQNEAQ (reference sequence). The CDR3 bases are TGTGCCAGCAGCCGGACAGGGTCGGACACTGAAGCTTTCTTT. Its translation: CASSRTGSDTEAFF. The whole variable domain, remainder taken from reference TRBV7-9 and TRBJ1-1, is DTGVSQNPRHKITKRGQNVTFRCDPISEHNRLYWYRQTLGQGPEFLTYFQNEAQLEKSRLLSDRFSAERPKGSFSTLEIQRTEQGDSAMYLCASSRTGSDTEAFFGQGTRLTVV.

This chain links TRBV10-1 with TRBJ1-2; D call uncertain. The germline gives CDR1 WNHNN, CDR2 SYGVQD (reference sequence). CDR3 length equals 14 residues. The V and J ends lost 2 bases and 4 bases respectively, with 11 bases between them. In nucleotides, the CDR3 is TGCGCCAGCAGTGAGCACGCGGAGGGCTATGGCTACACCTTC. As protein: CASSEHAEGYGYTF.

In its sample, this clonotype was seen a few times. The rearrangement joins TRBV19 to TRBJ2-1; 10 bases agree with TRBD1. The CDR3 loop spans 15 amino acids. The ends lost 5 bases at V and 8 bases at J; junction bases unmatched: 9. CDR1 is LNHDA, CDR2 SQIVND, per germline (reference sequence). In DNA, the CDR3 is TGTGCCAGTAGTCCAGGGACAGGGGCTAGGGATGAGCAGTTCTTC. This gives the protein CASSPGTGARDEQFF. The whole variable domain, filled in from reference TRBV19 and TRBJ2-1, reads DGGITQSPKYLFRKEGQNVTLSCEQNLNHDAMYWYRQDPGQGLRLIYYSQIVNDFQKGDIAEGYSVSREKKESFPLTVTSAQKNPTAFYLCASSPGTGARDEQFFGPGTRLTVL.

V is TRBV4-1 and J is TRBJ2-3, with 8 bases aligning to TRBD2. Germline V gene data show CDR1 as MGHRA and CDR2 as YSYEKL. V dropped 1 base and J dropped 6; count of bases not matched to a gene: 6. The CDR3 consists of 15 residues. CDR3 DNA sequence: TGCGCCAGCAGCCAAGCGGGCGGGAGGTGGGATACGCAGTATTTT. It codes for CASSQAGGRWDTQYF.

This clonotype was found a few times. The gene calls are TRBV5-1 and TRBJ2-1; tentative D call: TRBD2 (5 bases). Trimming removed 0 bases at V and 9 bases at J, with 10 bases between. Per germline, CDR1 SGHRS and CDR2 YFSETQ. The CDR3 runs 13 residues. The CDR3 region has the DNA TGCGCCAGCAGCTTGGGGATAGAGGGTGAGCAGTTCTTC. Its protein is CASSLGIEGEQFF.

J is TRBJ2-2 and V is TRBV3-1; D perhaps matches TRBD2 (6 bases). The CDR3 is 17 residues long. Trimming took 4 bases from V and 4 from J, leaving 19 bases between them. Germline V CDR1 and CDR2: LGHDT, YNNKEL (reference sequence). The CDR3 sequence is CASSRRPGSGPTGELFF. DNA for the CDR3: TGTGCCAGCAGCCGCCGCCCTGGTAGCGGCCCCACCGGGGAGCTGTTTTTT.

This clonotype is a singleton in its sample. The chain couples TRBV11-3 to TRBJ2-7; D tentatively fits TRBD1 or TRBD2 (5 bases each). Trimming cost V 3 bases and J 0 bases, with 18 bases left between them. This CDR3 contains 17 residues. Germline CDR1 and CDR2: SGHNT and YENEEA. The CDR3 DNA is TGTGCCAGCAGCTTCCGCCTTGATGGGGCGGGCTCCTACGAGCAGTACGTC. Its protein product is CASSFRLDGAGSYEQYV.

The CDR3 protein is CASSIQKGPSSTDTQYF. The CDR3 DNA follows: TGTGCCAGTAGTATCCAAAAAGGACCCTCCAGCACAGATACGCAGTATTTT. This chain connects TRBV19 to TRBJ2-3; D remains ambiguous. The V and J ends lost 3 bases and 0 bases respectively, with 16 bases between them. The CDR3 has 17 residues. Germline V gives CDR1 LNHDA, CDR2 SQIVND (reference sequence).

The chain links TRBV20-1 to TRBJ1-5; D possibly corresponds to TRBD1 (5 bases). Germline CDR1 and CDR2: DFQATT and SNEGSKA (reference sequence). The CDR3 is 17 residues long. Between the trimmed V and J ends, which lost 0 bases and 6 bases, there was a span of 21 bases. The CDR3 nucleotides are TGCAGTGCTAGAGACAGGGTGGGAATTCGGGGGAGTCAGCCCCAGCATTTT. Its translation: CSARDRVGIRGSQPQHF.

The V gene is TRBV20-1, the J gene TRBJ1-5, with 7 bases that match TRBD1. Trimming cost V 3 bases and J 1 base; bases outside gene matches: 3. Germline V CDR1 and CDR2: DFQATT, SNEGSKA (reference sequence). The CDR3 contains 14 residues. CDR3 DNA: TGCAGTGCTAGGGGACAGCGAAGCAATCAGCCCCAGCATTTT. Its protein product is CSARGQRSNQPQHF.

DNA for the CDR3: TGTGCCAGCAGCTACGCGGAAGAGCAGTACTTC. Encoded protein: CASSYAEEQYF. The J gene is TRBJ2-7, the V gene TRBV11-2; D unresolved. The CDR3 sequence is 11 residues long. V was shortened by 4 bases and J by 7 bases, with 8 bases between the two germline ends. Germline V gene data show CDR1 as SGHAT and CDR2 as FQNNGV.

V and J are TRBV7-9 and TRBJ2-2; 11 bases agree with TRBD2. V gave up 8 bases and J gave up 4 bases; unmatched junction bases: 6. This CDR3 contains 15 residues. Germline V lookup: CDR1 SEHNR, CDR2 FQNEAQ (reference sequence). The CDR3 loop reads CASYLGLAGTGELFF. CDR3 bases: TGTGCCAGCTACTTAGGACTAGCGGGCACCGGGGAGCTGTTTTTT.

Concerning this clonotype itself: At one boundary the junction diverges from the germline segment, which might be a read error. The chain couples TRBV29-1 to TRBJ2-1, with a tentative D call TRBD2 (7 bases). The CDR3 extends over 14 amino acids. CDR1 SQVTM and CDR2 ANQGSEA come from the germline V gene. The CDR3: CSIDGGAGDNEQFF. The CDR3 DNA sequence: TGCAGCATTGACGGGGGCGCGGGGGACAATGAGCAGTTCTTC.

V and J are TRBV7-9 and TRBJ1-2; 8 nucleotides align to TRBD1. The CDR3 covers 14 residues. Germline CDR1 reads SEHNR; CDR2 reads FQNEAQ (reference sequence). Trimming at V came to 3 bases and at J to 8 bases, leaving 8 bases not matched to a gene. The CDR3 nucleotides are TGTGCCAGCAGCTTTGCGGCGGGACAGGACGGCTACACCTTC. The encoded protein is CASSFAAGQDGYTF.

V usage is TRBV10-2 and J usage is TRBJ2-5; 7 bases align to TRBD2. Germline CDR1 reads WSHSY; CDR2 reads SAAADI. The CDR3 sequence is 16 residues long. Losses at the gene ends were 6 bases for V and 5 bases for J; bases not matched to a gene: 15. The CDR3 sequence: CASRGPSGGSKETQYF. In nucleotides, the CDR3 is TGCGCCAGCAGAGGTCCCTCAGGCGGGAGTAAGGAGACCCAGTACTTC.

The J gene is TRBJ2-2, the V gene TRBV27, with 9 bases fitting TRBD1. Germline V gene data show CDR1 as MNHEY and CDR2 as SMNVEV (reference sequence). The trim removed 5 bases at V and 1 base at J, leaving 8 bases unmatched. The CDR3 runs 17 residues. In DNA form, the CDR3 reads TGTGCCAGCAGTCCATATCTGACAGGGGGGAACACCGGGGAGCTGTTTTTT. Its protein product is CASSPYLTGGNTGELFF.

This clonotype was counted only a few times. The rearrangement links TRBV12-3 or TRBV12-4 to TRBJ2-6; TRBD1 agrees at 11 bases. This CDR3 is built from 17 residues. V was pared by 7 bases and J by 4 bases, with 9 bases of the junction left unmatched. CDR3 DNA: TGTGCCAGCAACCCGGGACAGGGGGTGGACGGGGCCAACGTCCTGACTTTC. Translated, it gives CASNPGQGVDGANVLTF.